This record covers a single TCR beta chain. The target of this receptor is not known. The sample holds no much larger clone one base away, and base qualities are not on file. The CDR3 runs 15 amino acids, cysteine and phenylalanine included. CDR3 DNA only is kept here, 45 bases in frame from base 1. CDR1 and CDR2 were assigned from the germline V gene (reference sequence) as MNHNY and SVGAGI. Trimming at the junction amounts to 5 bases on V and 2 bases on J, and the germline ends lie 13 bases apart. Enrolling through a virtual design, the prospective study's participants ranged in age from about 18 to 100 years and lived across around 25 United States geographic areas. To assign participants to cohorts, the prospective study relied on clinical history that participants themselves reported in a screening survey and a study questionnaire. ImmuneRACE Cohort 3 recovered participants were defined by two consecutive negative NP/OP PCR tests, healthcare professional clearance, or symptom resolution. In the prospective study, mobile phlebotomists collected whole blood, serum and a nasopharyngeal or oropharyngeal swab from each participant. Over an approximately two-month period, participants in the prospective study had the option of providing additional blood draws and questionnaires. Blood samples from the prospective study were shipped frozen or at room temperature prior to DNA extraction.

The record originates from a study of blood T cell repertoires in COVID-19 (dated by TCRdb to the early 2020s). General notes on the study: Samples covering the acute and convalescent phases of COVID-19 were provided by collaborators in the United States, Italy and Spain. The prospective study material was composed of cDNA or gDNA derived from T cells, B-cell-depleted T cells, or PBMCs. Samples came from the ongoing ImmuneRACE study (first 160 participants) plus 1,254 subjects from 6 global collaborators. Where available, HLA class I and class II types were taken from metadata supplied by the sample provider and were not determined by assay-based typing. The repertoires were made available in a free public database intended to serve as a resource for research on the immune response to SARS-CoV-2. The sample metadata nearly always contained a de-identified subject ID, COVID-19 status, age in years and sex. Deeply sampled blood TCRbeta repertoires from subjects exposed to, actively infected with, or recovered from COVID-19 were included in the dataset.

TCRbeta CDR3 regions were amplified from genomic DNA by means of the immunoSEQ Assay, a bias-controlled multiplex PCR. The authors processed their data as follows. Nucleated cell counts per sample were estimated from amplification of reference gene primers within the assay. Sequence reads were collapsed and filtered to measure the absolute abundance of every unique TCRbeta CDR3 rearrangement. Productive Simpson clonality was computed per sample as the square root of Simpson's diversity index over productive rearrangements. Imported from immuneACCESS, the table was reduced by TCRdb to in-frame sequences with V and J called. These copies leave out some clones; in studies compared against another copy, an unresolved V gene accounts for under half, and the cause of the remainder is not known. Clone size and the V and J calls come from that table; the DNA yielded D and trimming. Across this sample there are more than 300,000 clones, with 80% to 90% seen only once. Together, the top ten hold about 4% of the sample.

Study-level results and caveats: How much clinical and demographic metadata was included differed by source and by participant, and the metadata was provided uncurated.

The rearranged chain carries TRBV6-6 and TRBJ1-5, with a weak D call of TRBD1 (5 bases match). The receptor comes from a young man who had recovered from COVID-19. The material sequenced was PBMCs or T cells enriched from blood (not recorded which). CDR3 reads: CASSPAAGGNQPQHF. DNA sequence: TGTGCCAGCAGTCCCGCCGCGGGGGGCAATCAGCCCCAGCATTTT.